This TCR beta chain was sequenced during a study of cytomegalovirus exposure and HLA in healthy donors. Primers: 60 Vbeta forward and 13 Jbeta reverse. Clones were sequenced by immunoSEQ multiplex PCR, and TCRdb holds only the in-frame ones, with some missing. The table has 130,000 or so clones, about four fifths seen once. Germline CDR1 and CDR2: SGHDN and FVKESK. The CDR3 extends over 15 amino acids. With V trimmed by 4 bases and J by 0 bases, 5 bases remained unmatched. The clonotype comes from a man aged 25-40 years in good health and CMV-seronegative. The sequenced sample was PBMCs. The chain combines TRBV14 with TRBJ1-1, with 7 bases lining up with TRBD1. CDR3: CASSRRDSLNTEAFF. As DNA, the CDR3 is TGTGCCAGCAGCCGCCGGGACAGTCTGAACACTGAAGCTTTCTTT.